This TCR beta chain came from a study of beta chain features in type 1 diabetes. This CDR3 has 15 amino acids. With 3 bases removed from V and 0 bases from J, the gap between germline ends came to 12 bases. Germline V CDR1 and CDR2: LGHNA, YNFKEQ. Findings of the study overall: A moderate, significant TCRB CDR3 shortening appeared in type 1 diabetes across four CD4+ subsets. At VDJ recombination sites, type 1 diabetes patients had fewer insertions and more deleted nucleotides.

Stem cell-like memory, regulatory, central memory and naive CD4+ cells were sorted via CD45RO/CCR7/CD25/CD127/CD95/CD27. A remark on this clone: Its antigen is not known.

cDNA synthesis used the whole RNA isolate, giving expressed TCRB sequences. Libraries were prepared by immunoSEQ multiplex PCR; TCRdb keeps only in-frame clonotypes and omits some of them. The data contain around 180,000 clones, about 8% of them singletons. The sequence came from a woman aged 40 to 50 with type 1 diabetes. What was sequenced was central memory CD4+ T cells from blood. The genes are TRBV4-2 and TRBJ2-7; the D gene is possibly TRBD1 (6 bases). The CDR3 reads CASSQYTGSSYEQYF. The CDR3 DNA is TGTGCCAGCAGCCAGTACACAGGGAGCTCCTACGAGCAGTACTTC.